Listed below are T cell receptor beta chains from one sample, sequenced in a study of blood T cell repertoires in COVID-19. Sequencing used immunoSEQ multiplex PCR; TCRdb keeps in-frame clones, though not all of them. Seen here are under 200,000 clones, around 83% observed once, and the top ten hold approximately 1.4%. The sequenced material came from peripheral blood. The receptors originated from a human donor in a cohort sampled during active COVID-19. The CDR3 runs from the conserved cysteine through the conserved F or W. A D gene is named only where the DNA matches it firmly. Clone size is shown for a subset of rows, as once, few, many or a class of expanded clone.

D: TRBD1
length: 14
J: TRBJ1-5
size: -
V: TRBV29-1
CDR3: CSVTGTGVDQPQHF
DNA: TGCAGCGTAACCGGGACAGGGGTCGATCAGCCCCAGCATTTT

D: TRBD1
length: 19
J: TRBJ2-6
size: -
V: TRBV14
CDR3: CASSYRDRGFRSGANVLTF
DNA: TGTGCCAGCAGCTACCGGGACAGGGGGTTCAGGTCTGGGGCCAACGTCCTGACTTTC

D: TRBD2
length: 18
J: TRBJ2-1
size: -
V: TRBV7-2
CDR3: CASSWGLAGPRGYNEQFF
DNA: TGTGCCAGCAGCTGGGGACTAGCGGGCCCGAGAGGCTACAATGAGCAGTTCTTC

D: TRBD1
length: 16
J: TRBJ2-7
size: once
V: TRBV5-5
CDR3: CASSSWGGQGSFEQYF
DNA: TGTGCCAGCAGCTCCTGGGGGGGACAGGGCTCCTTTGAGCAGTACTTC

D: -
length: 12
J: TRBJ1-2
size: -
V: TRBV10-3
CDR3: CAISEGGYGYTF
DNA: TGTGCCATCAGTGAAGGCGGCTATGGCTACACCTTC

D: -
length: 14
J: TRBJ2-3
size: -
V: TRBV6-5
CDR3: CASSYSTATDTQYF
DNA: TGTGCCAGCAGTTACTCGACAGCCACAGATACGCAGTATTTT

D: -
length: 11
J: TRBJ2-7
size: -
V: TRBV23-1
CDR3: CASSHSTGQYF
DNA: TGCGCCAGCAGTCACAGTACGGGGCAGTACTTC

D: TRBD1
length: 17
J: TRBJ1-2
size: -
V: TRBV7-2
CDR3: CASSYTPDNRGLYGYTF
DNA: TGTGCCAGCAGCTACACCCCGGACAACAGGGGTCTATATGGCTACACCTTC

D: TRBD2
length: 15
J: TRBJ2-7
size: -
V: TRBV6-5
CDR3: CASSYSAGGSYEQYF
DNA: TGTGCCAGCAGTTACTCGGCGGGGGGTTCCTACGAGCAGTACTTC

D: TRBD1
length: 15
J: TRBJ1-5
size: -
V: TRBV5-1
CDR3: CASSILGQNNQPQHF
DNA: TGCGCCAGCAGCATACTGGGACAGAACAATCAGCCCCAGCATTTT

D: TRBD1
length: 13
J: TRBJ2-5
size: few
V: TRBV29-1
CDR3: CSSRDSRQETQYF
DNA: TGCAGTTCCAGGGACAGTCGACAAGAGACCCAGTACTTC

D: -
length: 13
J: TRBJ1-5
size: medium-sized
V: TRBV7-2
CDR3: CASSLEQNQPQHF
DNA: TGTGCCAGCAGCTTAGAACAGAATCAGCCCCAGCATTTT

D: TRBD1
length: 13
J: TRBJ1-5
size: -
V: TRBV6-5
CDR3: CASSDRGNQPQHF
DNA: TGTGCCAGCTCGGACAGGGGCAATCAGCCCCAGCATTTT

D: TRBD1
length: 15
J: TRBJ1-5
size: -
V: TRBV4-1
CDR3: CASSHTGDGNQPQHF
DNA: TGCGCCAGCAGCCACACAGGGGATGGCAATCAGCCCCAGCATTTT

D: -
length: 14
J: TRBJ2-7
size: once
V: TRBV6-5
CDR3: CASSRGLLTTVQYF
DNA: TGTGCCAGCAGCCGGGGACTCCTCACCACGGTGCAGTACTTC

D: -
length: 18
J: TRBJ1-5
size: -
V: TRBV28
CDR3: CASSFYLSGVGGNQPQHF
DNA: TGTGCCAGCAGTTTTTATTTGTCCGGGGTGGGTGGTAATCAGCCCCAGCATTTT

D: -
length: 13
J: TRBJ1-1
size: -
V: TRBV7-3
CDR3: CASSPGGTTEAFF
DNA: TGTGCCAGCAGCCCGGGGGGGACCACTGAAGCTTTCTTT

D: -
length: 15
J: TRBJ2-1
size: -
V: TRBV7-2
CDR3: CASILMSAGGNEQFF
DNA: TGTGCCAGCATCCTGATGTCGGCGGGCGGCAATGAGCAGTTCTTC

D: TRBD1
length: 14
J: TRBJ1-2
size: -
V: TRBV18
CDR3: CASSPPAPGGGYTF
DNA: TGTGCCAGCTCACCACCGGCGCCAGGGGGAGGCTACACCTTC

D: -
length: 13
J: TRBJ2-7
size: -
V: TRBV5-1
CDR3: CASSLDGLRGQYF
DNA: TGCGCCAGCAGCCTGGACGGTCTACGAGGGCAGTACTTC

D: -
length: 16
J: TRBJ2-7
size: few
V: TRBV28
CDR3: CASSITRSRTIYEQYF
DNA: TGTGCCAGCAGCATAACACGTTCTCGTACCATCTACGAGCAGTACTTC

D: -
length: 12
J: TRBJ1-2
size: -
V: TRBV12-3/TRBV12-4
CDR3: CASSLEGGGYTF
DNA: TGTGCCAGCAGTTTAGAGGGAGGGGGCTACACCTTC

D: -
length: 15
J: TRBJ1-3
size: -
V: TRBV4-3
CDR3: CASSQGGGTGNTIYF
DNA: TGCGCCAGCAGCCAAGGGGGGGGTACTGGAAACACCATATATTTT

D: TRBD1
length: 12
J: TRBJ1-1
size: -
V: TRBV24-1
CDR3: CATKSGTGMAFF
DNA: TGTGCCACCAAGTCCGGGACAGGGATGGCTTTCTTT

D: TRBD1
length: 14
J: TRBJ1-4
size: many
V: TRBV7-9
CDR3: CASSLGQGFEKLFF
DNA: TGTGCCAGCAGCTTAGGACAGGGTTTTGAAAAACTGTTTTTT

D: TRBD1
length: 15
J: TRBJ1-5
size: -
V: TRBV7-2
CDR3: CASSFMTGGYQPQHF
DNA: TGTGCCAGCAGCTTTATGACAGGGGGCTATCAGCCCCAGCATTTT

D: -
length: 15
J: TRBJ2-3
size: -
V: TRBV4-2
CDR3: CASSPGQGITDTQYF
DNA: TGTGCCAGCAGCCCAGGGCAGGGGATCACAGATACGCAGTATTTT

D: TRBD2
length: 18
J: TRBJ2-7
size: -
V: TRBV7-8
CDR3: CASSFRTSGGPNSYEQYF
DNA: TGTGCCAGCAGCTTTCGGACTAGCGGGGGGCCAAACTCCTACGAGCAGTACTTC